This T cell receptor (beta chain) derives from a study of shared clonotypes between healthy human individuals. General study findings and limits: An effect of sequencing depth on clonotype sharing among donors was expected.

Concerning this clone itself: Its antigen is still unknown.

CDR1 is MDHEN and CDR2 is SYDVKM in the germline V gene. This CDR3 contains 14 residues. V was clipped by 3 bases and J by 0 bases, with 9 bases between them. The method was immunoSEQ multiplex PCR; TCRdb's version includes in-frame clones alone and lacks a portion of them. The repertoire includes hundreds of thousands of clones, roughly 96% of them detected once, and around 0.1% sits in the top ten. Naive CD8 isolation took CD45RO-negative cells positively selected for CCR7 and excluded terminally differentiated effector memory CD45RA+ cells. Only Caucasian adults living in Nashville, Tennessee served as donors.

The sequence was collected from a woman in her twenties or thirties in good health. Source material: naive CD8+ T cells sorted from blood. The rearrangement links TRBV28 to TRBJ2-7; tentative D call: TRBD1 (6 bases). This chain's CDR3 is CASSLTGLSYEQYF. Here the CDR3 DNA reads TGTGCCAGCAGTTTGACAGGACTCTCCTACGAGCAGTACTTC.